These 4 T cell receptor beta chains came from one sample sequenced in a study of blood T cell repertoires in COVID-19. Produced via immunoSEQ multiplex PCR; TCRdb's table is partial and in-frame only. The table lists 300,000 to 450,000 clones, 85% of them singletons. Sample: peripheral blood. The receptor set was obtained from a woman between 18 and 29 years old with acute or convalescent COVID-19.

The rearrangement links TRBV9 to TRBJ1-2; unclear D gene. The CDR3 has 13 residues. Germline loops: CDR1 SGDLS, CDR2 YYNGEE. V lost 5 bases, J lost 6 bases, and 14 bases lay in between. The CDR3 DNA reads TGTGCCAGCAGAGAACCGAGAGAGGATGGCTACACCTTC. It translates to CASREPREDGYTF.

Only a few counts were recorded for this clone. The V and J genes are TRBV27 and TRBJ1-4; no clear D. Germline CDR1 reads MNHEY; CDR2 reads SMNVEV (reference sequence). This CDR3 has 14 amino acids. V was cut by 3 bases and J by 8 bases, with 13 bases left in between. The DNA for the CDR3 is TGTGCCAGCAGTTTCGACAAGGTTTCAGAAAAACTGTTTTTT. It yields the protein CASSFDKVSEKLFF.

The V gene is TRBV29-1, the J gene TRBJ1-4; the D is unclear. Germline CDR1 SQVTM, CDR2 ANQGSEA. V shed 8 bases and J shed 7 bases, with 17 bases lying between them. The CDR3 spans 13 residues. CDR3 sequence (DNA): TGCAGCACTCCGGACGGGGAGAGTGAAAAACTGTTTTTT. Translated: CSTPDGESEKLFF.

The chain is built from TRBV5-5 and TRBJ1-5, with D possibly being TRBD1 (6 bases). V lost 5 bases, J lost 3 bases, and 15 bases lay in between. CDR1 is SGHKS, CDR2 YYEKEE, per germline (reference sequence). The length of the CDR3 is 15 residues. The CDR3 here is CASSHSGQVNQPQHF. The CDR3 region has the DNA TGTGCCAGCAGTCATTCGGGACAAGTCAATCAGCCCCAGCATTTT.